The present entry profiles one T cell receptor beta chain with its context. Its antigen has not been determined. No much larger clone is present one base from it, and per-base qualities are unavailable. This record belongs to a study of T cell responses to AZD1222 COVID-19 vaccine (TCRdb year 2021). Background for the entire study: TCR sequencing covered roughly 230 trial participants: 207 given two doses of AZD1222 and around 25 given two doses of MenACWY control vaccine. Trial participants were enrolled into age subgroups of 18-55, 56-69 and 70-plus years, which contained around 140, 26 and 57 TCR-sequenced participants, respectively.

Cut back by 0 bases and 6 bases, the V and J ends lie 14 bases apart. The germline V gene provides CDR1 LGHNA and CDR2 YSLEER. The CDR3 numbers 16 residues from cysteine through phenylalanine. Here the CDR3 DNA is all that survives: 48 bases in frame from base 1. What the time point label conveys for this sample: baseline before first vaccination. The treatment or condition label here, explained by the study, means: meningococcal conjugate vaccine given as trial control. Samples from vaccinated people were obtained from the UK trials COV001 and COV002, which included a single-blind randomized controlled phase 2/3 trial of AZD1222 (ChAdOx1 nCoV-19) in healthy adults. Trial participant PBMC samples were collected at day 0 and day 28 after the second dose for TCRbeta chain sequencing. The CDR3 regions of human TCRbeta chains were subjected to immunosequencing. Per the source publication's procedure: TCRs in the repertoires were matched against a reference library of SARS-CoV-2-specific TCRs that had been generated with the MIRA antigen-specificity platform. Breadth was defined as the fraction of unique TCRs that were SARS-CoV-2-associated. Depth was defined as the fraction of total T cells that were SARS-CoV-2-associated. Using the MIRA data, every spike-specific TCR was mapped to the spike region that the TCR reacted to and assigned to either a CD4 or a CD8 class. Log10-transformed breadth and depth values were compared by one-way ANOVA with Sidak's multiple comparisons tests. TCRdb mirrors the immuneACCESS table, restricted to in-frame sequences. Some clones are absent from its copies; in checked studies, under half trace to an unresolved V gene, and the reason for the others is unknown. The DNA was the basis for D and trimming; V, J and clone size are from that table. The sample table records about 160,000 clones; roughly nine tenths of these occur just once. Clones ranked in the top ten supply around 4.4% of the sample.

Here is what the overall study found, with its caveats: Nearly half of unique spike-specific TCRs reportedly recognized epitopes outside regions mutated in the B.1.351 and B.1.1.7 variants. Spike-specific TCR breadth and depth rose significantly after two AZD1222 doses compared with day 0 and with MenACWY recipients. Participants were mostly white British and included more females than males, and it was suggested by the authors that clonal diversity may have been underestimated. In the small 56-69-year group, the increase in depth fell short of significance, most likely because of low power. Only five or six AZD1222 recipients were SARS-CoV-2 seropositive at baseline, limiting conclusions about previously exposed vaccinees. Because no day 14 peak-response samples were available, the repertoires could be characterized only after the peak T cell response. The whole spike protein was spanned by vaccine-associated CD4 TCRs, and dominant responses were seen in regions 160-218 and 743-854.

The clonotype was recovered from an adult in good health. Sequenced material: peripheral blood, taken on day 0 of MenACWY control vaccination. This chain joins TRBV4-3 to TRBJ2-2; possibly the D gene is TRBD2, per 5 matching bases. CDR3 reads: CASSQDPSMGAGELFF. The nucleotides are TGCGCCAGCAGCCAAGATCCTAGCATGGGCGCCGGGGAGCTGTTTTTT.